A selection of T cell receptor beta chains follows, all from one sample in a study of T cell changes during pregnancy in multiple sclerosis. The table came from immunoSEQ multiplex PCR; TCRdb's copy has only in-frame clones and leaves some out. The sample records roughly 40,000 clones, more than 80% being singletons. The sequencing used peripheral blood, collected before pregnancy. All receptors derive from a female donor with multiple sclerosis, enrolled in a pregnancy study. CDR3s include the opening cysteine and the closing phenylalanine or tryptophan. The order of the fields is D gene, J gene, clone size, V gene, CDR3 DNA, CDR3 protein. D genes are given only for firm matches. Clone size is given for some rows only: seen once, a few or many times, or a class if the clone is expanded.

d_call: -
j_call: TRBJ2-5
clone_size: -
v_call: TRBV5-4
cdr3_nt: TGTGCCAGCAGCTTGGAGTTAATAGGAGAGGAGACCCAGTACTTC
cdr3_aa: CASSLELIGEETQYF

d_call: TRBD1
j_call: TRBJ1-1
clone_size: -
v_call: TRBV29-1
cdr3_nt: TGCAGCGGGGTACAGGGGGCCGGGGAAGCTTTCTTT
cdr3_aa: CSGVQGAGEAFF

d_call: TRBD1
j_call: TRBJ1-5
clone_size: -
v_call: TRBV5-6
cdr3_nt: TGTGCCAGCAGCGCAGGACAGGGCGGTCAGCCCCAGCATTTT
cdr3_aa: CASSAGQGGQPQHF

d_call: -
j_call: TRBJ2-7
clone_size: -
v_call: TRBV27
cdr3_nt: TGTGCCAGCAGTTACAAAAGCTCCTACGAGCAGTACTTC
cdr3_aa: CASSYKSSYEQYF

d_call: -
j_call: TRBJ1-1
clone_size: -
v_call: TRBV28
cdr3_nt: TGTGCCAGCAGTTCTCCGGGTAGAGCTTTCTTT
cdr3_aa: CASSSPGRAFF

d_call: TRBD1
j_call: TRBJ1-2
clone_size: few
v_call: TRBV5-1
cdr3_nt: TGCGCCAGCAGCCCGGGACAGCCCGGTAACTATGGCTACACCTTC
cdr3_aa: CASSPGQPGNYGYTF

d_call: TRBD1
j_call: TRBJ2-7
clone_size: -
v_call: TRBV27
cdr3_nt: TGTGCCAGCAGCCCAACAGGGGGCATCGGGGAGCAGTACTTC
cdr3_aa: CASSPTGGIGEQYF

d_call: TRBD1
j_call: TRBJ1-2
clone_size: -
v_call: TRBV6-6
cdr3_nt: TGTGCCAGCAGCCCCGGACAGGGGTACTATGGCTACACCTTC
cdr3_aa: CASSPGQGYYGYTF

d_call: TRBD1
j_call: TRBJ1-1
clone_size: -
v_call: TRBV27
cdr3_nt: TGTGCCAGCAGTTTCGGTCCGGGACAGCTCACCACTGAAGCTTTCTTT
cdr3_aa: CASSFGPGQLTTEAFF

d_call: TRBD1
j_call: TRBJ1-1
clone_size: -
v_call: TRBV27
cdr3_nt: TGTGCCAGCAGTTTCAGGGGGCGCGGCACTGAAGCTTTCTTT
cdr3_aa: CASSFRGRGTEAFF

d_call: TRBD1
j_call: TRBJ1-1
clone_size: -
v_call: TRBV5-1
cdr3_nt: TGCGCCAGCAGCTTGGGAGGGGGACAGGTGATCACTGAAGCTTTCTTT
cdr3_aa: CASSLGGGQVITEAFF

d_call: -
j_call: TRBJ2-2
clone_size: -
v_call: TRBV2
cdr3_nt: TGTGCCAGCAGTGCAGAAGGGTCGGGGACCGGGGAGCTGTTTTTT
cdr3_aa: CASSAEGSGTGELFF

d_call: TRBD1
j_call: TRBJ1-1
clone_size: -
v_call: TRBV19
cdr3_nt: TGTGCCAGTAGTCCGGGACAGAGAGAAGCTTTCTTT
cdr3_aa: CASSPGQREAFF

d_call: -
j_call: TRBJ1-2
clone_size: -
v_call: TRBV5-1
cdr3_nt: TGCGCCAGCAGCTCAGCGTTAGGCCGAATCTATGGCTACACCTTC
cdr3_aa: CASSSALGRIYGYTF

d_call: TRBD2
j_call: TRBJ2-1
clone_size: -
v_call: TRBV5-1
cdr3_nt: TGCGCCAGCAGCTTGGGACTAGCGGCCTTCTACAATGAGCAGTTCTTC
cdr3_aa: CASSLGLAAFYNEQFF

d_call: TRBD1
j_call: TRBJ1-1
clone_size: -
v_call: TRBV19
cdr3_nt: TGTGCCAGTAGGGAACAAGGGGGCGCAACTGAAGCTTTCTTT
cdr3_aa: CASREQGGATEAFF

d_call: -
j_call: TRBJ1-4
clone_size: -
v_call: TRBV28
cdr3_nt: TGTGCCAGCAGTTTGGGGAGCTGGAATGAAAAACTGTTTTTT
cdr3_aa: CASSLGSWNEKLFF

d_call: TRBD1
j_call: TRBJ2-5
clone_size: -
v_call: TRBV11-2
cdr3_nt: TGTGCCAGCAGCCGAGGGGCAGGGGGCCAGGAGACCCAGTACTTC
cdr3_aa: CASSRGAGGQETQYF

d_call: -
j_call: TRBJ2-5
clone_size: once
v_call: TRBV10-1
cdr3_nt: TGCGCCAGCAAGGGGGACCAAGAGACCCAGTACTTC
cdr3_aa: CASKGDQETQYF

d_call: -
j_call: TRBJ2-1
clone_size: -
v_call: TRBV7-9
cdr3_nt: TGTGCCAGCAGCTTTGAGGGCATGAGACTAGACAATGAGCAGTTCTTC
cdr3_aa: CASSFEGMRLDNEQFF